The 22 T cell receptor beta chains reported below all come from one sample, sequenced in a study of CD8 T cells in ankylosing spondylitis. TCRdb reprocessed the 5' RACE reads with MiXCR, giving one entry per CDR3 protein. The sample lists 350,000 to 450,000 distinct CDR3 sequences; more than 20% were seen once. Sequences were obtained from blood, either unsorted or a sorted T cell fraction (not recorded which). The receptors were sampled from a male donor with ankylosing spondylitis or in good health (not recorded which).

A few counts support this clonotype. The V and J genes are TRBV7-9 and TRBJ2-3; no definite D call. Germline V lookup: CDR1 SEHNR, CDR2 FQNEAQ (reference sequence). This CDR3 has 15 residues. V was trimmed by 5 bases and J by 4 bases, leaving 16 bases between them. DNA of the CDR3: TGTGCCAGCAGCGAGTTACTACGCACCCCAGATACGCAGTATTTT. It is translated as CASSELLRTPDTQYF.

This sequence joins TRBV12-3 or TRBV12-4 and TRBJ2-2; TRBD1 is a possible D gene (6 bases). CDR3 size: 14 residues. Trimming took 5 bases from V and 6 from J, leaving 13 bases between them. The CDR3 nucleotides are TGTGCCAGCAGTGACCACAGGGTTGCCGGGGAGCTGTTTTTT. Translated: CASSDHRVAGELFF.

This chain connects TRBV20-1 to TRBJ2-2; D not resolved. The CDR3 runs to 16 residues. In germline, CDR1 is DFQATT, CDR2 SNEGSKA (reference sequence). The V end lost 5 bases, the J end lost 6 bases, and 22 bases lay between the germline ends. The CDR3 region has the DNA TGCAGTGCTCCCCGGCAAGAATCGGGCTACCCCGGGGAGCTGTTTTTT. It is translated as CSAPRQESGYPGELFF.

This clonotype was detected ten times or more. J is TRBJ2-7 and V is TRBV7-9; 7 nucleotides line up with TRBD1. Trimming took 5 bases from V and 6 from J; bases not matched to a gene: 4. Germline lookup yields CDR1 SEHNR and CDR2 FQNEAQ (reference sequence). The CDR3 length is 12 residues. This chain's CDR3 is CASSPTGFEQYF. Written as DNA, the CDR3 is TGTGCCAGCAGCCCGACAGGGTTCGAGCAGTACTTC. Complete variable domain (other parts from reference TRBV7-9 and TRBJ2-7): DTGVSQNPRHKITKRGQNVTFRCDPISEHNRLYWYRQTLGQGPEFLTYFQNEAQLEKSRLLSDRFSAERPKGSFSTLEIQRTEQGDSAMYLCASSPTGFEQYFGPGTRLTVT.

The CDR3 reads CASSKAQGQAPYGTDTQYF. DNA of the CDR3: TGTGCCAGCAGCAAAGCGCAAGGACAGGCCCCATACGGCACAGATACGCAGTATTTT. The chain uses TRBV21-1 and TRBJ2-3; the table assigns TRBD1, which was not confirmed against the DNA. TRBV21-1 is given as a pseudogene. The CDR3 consists of 19 residues.

This clonotype was picked up many times. The V gene is TRBV2, the J gene TRBJ2-1, with 11 bases lining up with TRBD2. V was pared by 3 bases and J by 4 bases, with 8 bases of the junction left unmatched. This CDR3 comprises 17 residues. CDR1 and CDR2 (germline): SNHLY, FYNNEI. The CDR3 sequence: CASSDPFSGGGYNEQFF. CDR3 nucleotide sequence: TGTGCCAGCAGTGACCCTTTTAGCGGGGGGGGTTACAATGAGCAGTTCTTC.

In this sample, this clonotype turned up many times. J is TRBJ2-2 and V is TRBV4-1; 7 bases match TRBD1. From germline, CDR1 is MGHRA and CDR2 YSYEKL. V shed 6 bases and J 7 bases; nucleotides not matched to a gene: 14. This CDR3 is 16 amino acids long. DNA of the CDR3: TGCGCCAGCAGTCCACGCACAGACAGGGCGGACGGGGAGCTGTTTTTT. This encodes CASSPRTDRADGELFF.

The chain recombines TRBV29-1 with TRBJ2-1; no clear D. The V end was cut by 7 bases, the J end by 7 bases, with 14 bases between. In germline, CDR1 is SQVTM, CDR2 ANQGSEA. The CDR3 is made up of 12 amino acids. Here the CDR3 reads CSARTQANEQFF. CDR3 DNA: TGCAGCGCAAGGACCCAGGCGAATGAGCAGTTCTTC.

This rearrangement joins TRBV7-8 to TRBJ2-2; D may correspond to TRBD1 or TRBD2 (5 bases each). CDR1 and CDR2 (germline): SGHVS, FQNEAQ. The CDR3 has 16 residues. The ends were cut back, 4 bases at V and 0 bases at J, with 12 bases in the middle. CDR3 coding DNA: TGTGCCAGCAGCTCCCCCCGGGGCTCGAACACCGGGGAGCTGTTTTTT. It is translated as CASSSPRGSNTGELFF. Together with reference TRBV7-8 and TRBJ2-2, the CDR3 gives the full variable domain: GAGVSQSPRYKVAKRGQDVALRCDPISGHVSLFWYQQALGQGPEFLTYFQNEAQLDKSGLPSDRFFAERPEGSVSTLKIQRTQQEDSAVYLCASSSPRGSNTGELFFGEGSRLTVL.

The chain carries TRBV7-2 and TRBJ2-2, with D unresolved. The V and J ends lost 2 bases and 0 bases respectively, with 10 bases between them. The CDR3 totals 16 residues. Germline assignment: CDR1 SGHTA and CDR2 FQGNSA. CDR3 DNA sequence: TGTGCCAGCAGCTTATACAGTACACCGAACACCGGGGAGCTGTTTTTT. Translation: CASSLYSTPNTGELFF.

The chain uses TRBV20-1 and TRBJ1-6, with 7 bases that match TRBD1. This CDR3 spans 16 amino acids. Germline V gives CDR1 DFQATT, CDR2 SNEGSKA (reference sequence). The ends lost 2 bases at V and 3 bases at J; junction bases unmatched: 7. This CDR3 is CSARRGQGLYNSPLHF. CDR3 coding DNA: TGCAGTGCTAGAAGGGGGCAGGGCCTCTATAATTCACCCCTCCACTTT.

This chain joins TRBV3-1 and TRBJ2-2; the D gene is possibly TRBD1 (5 bases). The CDR3 runs to 16 residues. Per the germline V gene, CDR1 is LGHDT and CDR2 is YNNKEL (reference sequence). Trimming left V 4 bases short and J 1 base short, with 13 bases between. The CDR3 bases are TGTGCCAGCAGCCCACTGTCAGGGATGAACACCGGGGAGCTGTTTTTT. Translated: CASSPLSGMNTGELFF.

The chain uses TRBV30 and TRBJ1-1; D is unclear. The CDR3 totals 13 residues. Trimming shortened V by 0 bases and J by 4 bases, and 9 bases separated the two germline ends. The germline V gene encodes CDR1 GTSNPN and CDR2 SVGIG (reference sequence). CDR3 DNA sequence: TGTGCCTGGAGTGTAGTTACGGGCACTGAAGCTTTCTTT. Translation gives CAWSVVTGTEAFF.

This clonotype was seen a handful of times. The chain joins TRBV12-3 or TRBV12-4 to TRBJ2-1, with 7 bases identical to TRBD1. The CDR3 loop spans 14 amino acids. V gave up 6 bases and J gave up 3 bases; unmatched junction bases: 5. CDR3 bases: TGTGCCAGCAGGGGGACAGAAAGCTACAATGAGCAGTTCTTC. This sequence encodes CASRGTESYNEQFF.

This clonotype was observed a few times. The chain uses TRBV20-1 and TRBJ2-7; 9 bases map to TRBD1. V gave up 3 bases and J gave up 6 bases; unmatched junction bases: 9. The length of the CDR3 is 14 residues. Germline CDR1 DFQATT, CDR2 SNEGSKA (reference sequence). CDR3 sequence: CSARGGTGFGEQYF. The CDR3 DNA reads as TGCAGTGCTAGGGGGGGGACAGGGTTTGGCGAGCAGTACTTC.

This clonotype turned up a few times. CDR3 DNA sequence: TGTGCCAGCACCACGTACCCGGGACAGGGACCATTGAACACCGGGGAGCTGTTTTTT. Amino acid sequence: CASTTYPGQGPLNTGELFF. The chain has TRBV12-3 or TRBV12-4 and TRBJ2-2, with 9 nucleotides matching TRBD1. CDR3 length equals 19 residues. Trimming removed 7 bases from V and 1 base from J; junction bases left unmatched: 16.

CDR3: CASSQDGGNYGYTF. DNA of the CDR3: TGTGCCAGCAGCCAAGATGGAGGCAACTATGGCTACACCTTC. The chain links TRBV3-1 to TRBJ1-2, with unresolved D. Trimming pared 0 bases from V and 2 bases from J, leaving 7 bases between. The CDR3 sequence is 14 residues long. The germline V gene has CDR1 LGHDT and CDR2 YNNKEL (reference sequence).

This clonotype was seen more than once but under ten times. The chain joins TRBV6-1 to TRBJ2-7; 8 nucleotides agree with TRBD1. The V segment lost 2 bases and the J segment 3 bases; nucleotides outside the gene matches: 9. This CDR3 has 16 residues. Germline V gives CDR1 MNHNS, CDR2 SASEGT. The chain's CDR3 is CASSETPPDRDYEQYF. The CDR3 DNA reads TGTGCCAGCAGTGAAACCCCGCCGGACAGGGACTACGAGCAGTACTTC.

This clonotype was counted only a few times. The chain links TRBV18 to TRBJ2-1; TRBD2 might be the D (6 bases). Germline-derived CDR1 and CDR2 are KGHSH and LQKENI. V shed 2 bases and J shed 2 bases, with 10 bases lying between them. The CDR3 has 15 amino acids. For the CDR3, the DNA is TGTGCCAGCTCACCAGCGGGAATTACCTACAATGAGCAGTTCTTC. The encoded protein is CASSPAGITYNEQFF.

V gene TRBV20-1 combines with J gene TRBJ2-7; the D is unclear. Trimming shortened V by 1 base and J by 0 bases, and 7 bases separated the two germline ends. The CDR3 length is 13 residues. Germline V gives CDR1 DFQATT, CDR2 SNEGSKA (reference sequence). As DNA, the CDR3 is TGCAGTGCTAGAGGCCTATACTCCTACGAGCAGTACTTC. Amino acids: CSARGLYSYEQYF.

This clonotype was recorded at least ten times. V gene TRBV9 combines with J gene TRBJ2-3, with D perhaps TRBD1 or TRBD2 (6 bases each). The CDR3 extends over 15 amino acids. Germline V lookup: CDR1 SGDLS, CDR2 YYNGEE. The V and J ends lost 3 bases and 2 bases respectively, with 13 bases between them. The CDR3 region is CASSGGTLVTDTQYF. The CDR3 nucleotides read TGTGCCAGCAGCGGCGGGACACTAGTCACAGATACGCAGTATTTT.

This clonotype showed up just a few times. V and J are TRBV27 and TRBJ2-7; 9 bases align to TRBD1. Trimming took 4 bases from V and 8 from J; bases not matched to a gene: 15. CDR1 is MNHEY, CDR2 SMNVEV, per germline (reference sequence). The CDR3 covers 16 residues. Here the CDR3 reads CASSSQGGTGNPQQYF. The DNA for the CDR3 is TGTGCCAGCAGTTCCCAGGGGGGGACAGGGAATCCTCAGCAGTACTTC.